A selection of T cell receptor beta chains follows, all from one sample in a study of cytomegalovirus exposure and HLA in healthy donors. Only in-frame clones appear in the TCRdb table, and some are missing; sequencing was by immunoSEQ multiplex PCR. The sample contains about 160,000 clones, about three quarters of which appear only once. Sequenced input: PBMCs. These receptors were taken from a man between 18 and 29 years old in good health and CMV-seropositive. The CDR3 runs from the conserved cysteine through the conserved F or W. A D gene is named only where the DNA matches it firmly. Only some rows state a clone size, as once, few, many or a class for expanded clones.

V gene,J gene,D gene,clone size,CDR3 protein,CDR3 DNA
TRBV14,TRBJ2-5,NA,few,CASSQRAGAETQYF,TGTGCCAGCAGCCAAAGGGCGGGTGCTGAGACCCAGTACTTC
TRBV7-9,TRBJ2-1,TRBD2,few,CASSGGGSGNEQFF,TGTGCCAGCAGCGGCGGGGGGTCGGGCAATGAGCAGTTCTTC
TRBV30,TRBJ1-3,NA,NA,CACPRSSGNTIYF,TGTGCCTGCCCAAGGAGCTCTGGAAACACCATATATTTT
TRBV5-4,TRBJ1-4,NA,NA,CASSLRGSNEKLFF,TGTGCCAGCAGCTTGAGGGGGTCTAATGAAAAACTGTTTTTT
TRBV5-1,TRBJ1-4,TRBD1,NA,CASRGQATNEKLFF,TGCGCCAGCAGGGGACAGGCAACTAATGAAAAACTGTTTTTT
TRBV19,TRBJ2-5,NA,NA,CASSLEVTGAQYF,TGTGCCTCCTCTCTGGAGGTCACGGGAGCCCAGTACTTC
TRBV28,TRBJ1-2,NA,NA,CASSPPGTHYGYTF,TGTGCCAGCAGTCCTCCCGGGACACACTATGGCTACACCTTC
TRBV5-4,TRBJ2-2,TRBD2,NA,CASSFPRVAGGELFF,TGTGCCAGCAGCTTCCCCAGGGTAGCGGGCGGGGAGCTGTTTTTT
TRBV5-4,TRBJ1-2,NA,once,CASSLEHYGYTF,TGTGCCAGCAGCTTGGAGCACTATGGCTACACCTTC
TRBV7-2,TRBJ2-5,TRBD2,NA,CASSLVSGTLRETQYF,TGTGCCAGCAGCTTAGTTAGCGGGACCCTCCGGGAGACCCAGTACTTC
TRBV19,TRBJ1-2,NA,few,CASSIDQGQGYGGYTF,TGTGCCAGTAGTATAGATCAAGGCCAGGGGTATGGTGGCTACACCTTC
TRBV10-1,TRBJ2-5,TRBD1,few,CASSEGTAEETQYF,TGCGCCAGCAGTGAAGGGACAGCAGAAGAGACCCAGTACTTC
TRBV30,TRBJ1-5,NA,NA,CAWKPQGRYYQPQHF,TGTGCCTGGAAGCCTCAGGGAAGATATTATCAGCCCCAGCATTTT
TRBV7-8,TRBJ2-2,TRBD1,NA,CASSLGTGGLGELFF,TGTGCCAGCAGCTTAGGGACAGGGGGTTTAGGGGAGCTGTTTTTT
TRBV7-3,TRBJ2-1,NA,NA,CASSLTRGTDEQFF,TGTGCCAGCAGCTTAACTCGGGGGACGGATGAGCAGTTCTTC
TRBV10-1,TRBJ1-3,NA,NA,CASTEPGSRPNTIYF,TGCGCCAGCACCGAACCAGGGTCGAGGCCAAACACCATATATTTT
TRBV28,TRBJ1-5,NA,NA,CASKSDRSNQPQHF,TGTGCCAGCAAGTCAGATCGTAGCAATCAGCCCCAGCATTTT
TRBV7-2,TRBJ2-2,TRBD2,NA,CASRGTSRTGELFF,TGTGCCAGCAGGGGGACTAGCCGCACCGGGGAGCTGTTTTTT
TRBV30,TRBJ1-1,NA,NA,CAFQGNTEAFF,TGTGCCTTTCAGGGAAACACTGAAGCTTTCTTT
TRBV30,TRBJ2-3,NA,NA,CAWTGGGDTQYF,TGTGCCTGGACTGGGGGAGGAGATACGCAGTATTTT
TRBV30,TRBJ2-4,NA,NA,CAWTYLQGNIQYF,TGTGCCTGGACTTACCTCCAGGGAAACATTCAGTACTTC
TRBV5-1,TRBJ1-1,NA,NA,CASSPHGGRGTEAFF,TGCGCCAGCAGCCCCCACGGGGGGCGAGGGACTGAAGCTTTCTTT
TRBV28,TRBJ2-6,NA,NA,CASSFRLSGANVLTF,TGTGCCAGCAGTTTTCGGTTGTCTGGGGCCAACGTCCTGACTTTC
TRBV6-5,TRBJ2-5,NA,once,CASSYSRQQETQYF,TGTGCCAGCAGTTACTCGAGGCAGCAAGAGACCCAGTACTTC
TRBV12-5,TRBJ1-5,NA,few,CASGFGENQPQHF,TGTGCTAGTGGTTTCGGGGAGAATCAGCCCCAGCATTTT
TRBV7-9,TRBJ1-1,NA,NA,CASSFGGENTEAFF,TGTGCCAGCAGCTTCGGCGGGGAGAACACTGAAGCTTTCTTT
TRBV9,TRBJ1-6,NA,NA,CASSTGQYPSPLHF,TGTGCCAGCAGCACAGGACAGTATCCTTCACCCCTCCACTTT